One sample yielded the 10 T cell receptor beta chains listed below, sequenced in a study of regulatory T cells in long-lasting Graves disease. TCR beta libraries were built with iRepertoire HTBI primers and Arm-PCR of CDR3 regions. From the multiplex PCR reads, TCRdb called clonotypes with MiXCR, one entry per CDR3 protein. The data contain 250,000 to 400,000 distinct CDR3 sequences, 15% to 20% of them singletons. Time point denoted: newly diagnosed GD, antithyroid drugs for less than 3 months. PBMC-extracted RNA yielded the TCR library. Here the sequenced sample was peripheral blood mononuclear cells (PBMCs), taken at new diagnosis, from a patient treated with antithyroid drugs. The receptor source for this set is a female donor with Graves disease.

The sample holds many counts of this clonotype. The rearrangement uses TRBV12-3 or TRBV12-4 and TRBJ1-5; D unclear. CDR3 length equals 13 residues. V was shortened by 1 base and J by 4 bases, with 5 bases between the two germline ends. The CDR3 DNA follows: TGTGCCAGCAGTTTAGGGAATAATCAGCCCCAGCATTTT. It encodes CASSLGNNQPQHF.

A few counts support this clonotype. The chain uses TRBV11-2 and TRBJ2-5; D not resolved. The V end lost 7 bases, the J end lost 5 bases, and 11 bases lay between the germline ends. Germline V lookup: CDR1 SGHAT, CDR2 FQNNGV. The CDR3 is 12 residues long. The CDR3 spells CASNLLGETQYF. Written as DNA, the CDR3 is TGTGCCAGCAACCTCTTGGGGGAGACCCAGTACTTC.

The chain couples TRBV29-1 to TRBJ1-1; maybe TRBD1 (6 bases). Between the trimmed V and J ends, which lost 3 bases and 6 bases, there was a span of 11 bases. CDR1 is SQVTM, CDR2 ANQGSEA, per germline. CDR3 size: 12 residues. CDR3 bases: TGCAGCGTTGACAGGGGAGCGGCTGAAGCTTTCTTT. Translation: CSVDRGAAEAFF. The full variable domain, its missing parts supplied by reference TRBV29-1 and TRBJ1-1, is SAVISQKPSRDICQRGTSLTIQCQVDSQVTMMFWYRQQPGQSLTLIATANQGSEATYESGFVIDKFPISRPNLTFSTLTVSNMSPEDSSIYLCSVDRGAAEAFFGQGTRLTVV.

The table lists this clonotype with many counts. V gene TRBV6-2 or TRBV6-3 combines with J gene TRBJ2-1; D is undetermined. The germline V gene has CDR1 MNHEY and CDR2 SVGEGT. This CDR3 spans 13 amino acids. The V and J ends lost 3 bases and 8 bases respectively, with 11 bases between them. The chain's CDR3 is CASSYFHTDEQFF. CDR3 DNA sequence: TGTGCCAGCAGTTATTTCCACACGGATGAGCAGTTCTTC.

This clonotype was seen many times. V gene TRBV29-1 combines with J gene TRBJ1-1; unclear D gene. The CDR3 totals 12 residues. Trimming removed 0 bases from V and 5 bases from J, with 7 bases in between. Germline loops: CDR1 SQVTM, CDR2 ANQGSEA. The CDR3: CSVEDWGTEAFF. CDR3 nucleotides: TGCAGCGTTGAAGATTGGGGTACTGAAGCTTTCTTT.

The chain couples TRBV11-2 to TRBJ2-4; 9 nucleotides match TRBD2. CDR1 is SGHAT and CDR2 is FQNNGV in the germline V gene. This CDR3 is 21 amino acids long. V was pared by 0 bases and J by 0 bases, with 15 bases of the junction left unmatched. CDR3 bases: TGTGCCAGCAGCTTAGATCCCCTTCACCTGACTAGCGGAATAGCCAAAAACATTCAGTACTTC. This translates into CASSLDPLHLTSGIAKNIQYF.

The table lists this clonotype with many counts. This chain joins TRBV9 and TRBJ1-2, with D possibly matching TRBD1 (5 bases). There are 15 residues in the CDR3. CDR1 is SGDLS and CDR2 is YYNGEE in the germline V gene. Trimming took 0 bases from V and 0 from J, leaving 9 bases between them. The chain's CDR3 is CASSVGGGANYGYTF. CDR3 bases: TGTGCCAGCAGCGTAGGCGGGGGAGCTAACTATGGCTACACCTTC.

This clonotype has only a few counts. The chain has TRBV19 and TRBJ1-5; no firm D call. Germline CDR1 and CDR2: LNHDA and SQIVND (reference sequence). V shed 1 base and J shed 15 bases, with 13 bases lying between them. The CDR3 is 12 amino acids. The CDR3 nucleotides are TGTGCCAGTAGTATAGTCGGCCTGAAGCCGCATTTT. Its protein is CASSIVGLKPHF.

In its sample, this clonotype was seen many times. This rearrangement joins TRBV10-3 to TRBJ2-5; 8 bases line up with TRBD1. With 6 bases clipped from V and 1 base from J, the junction kept 4 bases outside the gene matches. CDR1 is ENHRY, CDR2 SYGVKD, per germline. The CDR3 loop spans 14 amino acids. Here the CDR3 DNA reads TGTGCCATCAGCGACGACAGGGGCCAAGAGACCCAGTACTTC. This codes for CAISDDRGQETQYF.

The V call is TRBV3-1, the J call TRBJ1-2; possibly TRBD1 for D (5 bases). CDR1 and CDR2 from the germline V gene are LGHDT and YNNKEL (reference sequence). This CDR3 spans 15 amino acids. V lost 4 bases and J lost 2, with 14 bases in between. For the CDR3, the DNA is TGTGCCAGCAGCCGCCTGACGGGGCAGAACTATGGCTACACCTTC. Protein sequence: CASSRLTGQNYGYTF.